One and the same sample provided the 28 T cell receptor beta chains below, sequenced in a study of CXCR3-negative and CXCR3-positive naive CD8 T cells. Study-level points and caveats: CXCR3-negative naive cells had less hydrophobic TRB CDR3s than did CXCR3-positive naive cells.

All TRB cDNA libraries came from 5' RACE performed with UMI labels. TCRdb processed the 5' RACE reads again and assigns one entry to each CDR3 protein, with no DNA. This table lists fewer than 3,000 distinct CDR3 sequences. No antigen is known for these receptors. Sequenced material: naive CXCR3+ CD8+ T cells from blood. Subset meaning: CD45RO-CCR7+CD27+CD95- naive CD8+ T cells expressing CXCR3 (TNR3+). Every receptor here comes from a human donor in good health. Some clones in this sample may be carry-over from other donors' samples.

The rearrangement joins TRBV2 to TRBJ1-1; the TCRdb D gene call, TRBD1, has no DNA to confirm it. From germline, CDR1 is SNHLY and CDR2 FYNNEI. The CDR3 spans 15 residues. This CDR3 reads CATPGGDRGLTEAFF.

In terms of frequency, this clonotype is medium-sized. The rearrangement joins TRBV4-1 to TRBJ1-3; without DNA, the TCRdb call of TRBD1 cannot be checked. Germline V gene data show CDR1 as MGHRA and CDR2 as YSYEKL. The CDR3 has 18 residues. The CDR3 is CASSQAVAGDPIVHTIYF.

The chain uses TRBV7-2 and TRBJ2-2; TCRdb lists TRBD2, though no DNA is available to test this call. CDR1 and CDR2 (germline): SGHTA, FQGNSA. The CDR3 runs to 16 residues. The CDR3 here is CASSPLAGVDTGELFF.

By frequency, this clonotype is medium-sized. The chain combines TRBV29-1 with TRBJ2-1; absent DNA, TCRdb's TRBD1 call cannot be checked. The CDR3 spans 11 residues. The V gene's germline CDR1 is SQVTM and CDR2 ANQGSEA. CDR3 sequence reads: CSVEIWGTQIF.

According to its frequency, this clonotype is medium-sized (0.01 to 0.1%). V usage is TRBV20-1 and J usage is TRBJ1-2. CDR3 length: 13 amino acids. Germline V lookup: CDR1 DFQATT, CDR2 SNEGSKA (reference sequence). The CDR3 spells CSARDRFNYGYTF.

The chain combines TRBV25-1 with TRBJ2-1; the D call of TRBD1 rests on TCRdb alone, since no DNA is present to check it. The CDR3 is 13 amino acids. CDR1 MGHDK and CDR2 SYGVNS come from the germline V gene. CDR3 loop: CASRGGVGDEQFF.

This clonotype is medium-sized by frequency. The chain combines TRBV4-1 with TRBJ2-1. Germline values: CDR1 MGHRA, CDR2 YSYEKL. CDR3 size: 15 residues. The CDR3 here is CASSQDLGPYNEQFF.

This clonotype counts as medium-sized by frequency. The J gene is TRBJ2-2, the V gene TRBV29-1; without DNA, the TCRdb call of TRBD1 cannot be checked. There are 15 residues in the CDR3. Germline CDR1 is SQVTM and CDR2 is ANQGSEA. The CDR3 reads CSVTRTGTFTGELFF.

In terms of frequency, this clonotype is medium-sized. The chain couples TRBV12-5 to TRBJ2-3. Germline CDR1 LGHNT, CDR2 FRNRAP. The CDR3 loop spans 13 amino acids. The CDR3 spells CASGWDFTDTQYF. The full variable domain, in which reference TRBV12-5 and TRBJ2-3 provide the parts outside the CDR3, is DARVTQTPRHKVTEMGQEVTMRCQPILGHNTVFWYRQTMMQGLELLAYFRNRAPLDDSGMPKDRFSAEMPDATLATLKIQPSEPRDSAVYFCASGWDFTDTQYFGPGTRLTVL.

This clonotype counts as medium-sized by frequency. This chain uses TRBV12-3 or TRBV12-4 with TRBJ2-5; the D call from TCRdb, TRBD1, cannot be confirmed without DNA. This CDR3 is 15 amino acids long. CDR3 sequence: CASTGGDRGLETQYF.

This chain connects TRBV19 to TRBJ1-1; TCRdb picks TRBD1, but there is no DNA to check that call. Per germline, CDR1 LNHDA and CDR2 SQIVND (reference sequence). The CDR3 totals 13 residues. CDR3: CASRQPPGTEAFF.

Measured by frequency, this clonotype is medium-sized. The chain combines TRBV5-1 with TRBJ2-2; as DNA is missing, the TRBD2 call by TCRdb cannot be tested. The CDR3 contains 16 residues. Germline loops: CDR1 SGHRS, CDR2 YFSETQ. The CDR3 spells CASSPLSGRGSGELFF.

Its frequency marks this clonotype as medium-sized (0.01 to 0.1%). The chain couples TRBV11-2 to TRBJ2-3; TCRdb returns TRBD2, unconfirmable since there is no DNA. The germline gives CDR1 SGHAT, CDR2 FQNNGV. The CDR3 is 17 residues long. The CDR3 protein is CASSLELAGTSTDTQYF.

By frequency, this clonotype registers medium-sized. This chain joins TRBV27 and TRBJ2-1. Germline CDR1 is MNHEY and CDR2 is SMNVEV (reference sequence). This CDR3 has 13 residues. The CDR3 here is CASSLSSYNEQFF.

Frequency places this clonotype as medium-sized. J is TRBJ2-2 and V is TRBV4-2; TCRdb indicates TRBD2, and absent DNA this call remains unverified. The CDR3 is made up of 16 amino acids. The germline gives CDR1 LGHNA, CDR2 YNFKEQ. This chain's CDR3 is CASSQQGLDLDGELFF.

This clonotype ranks as medium-sized in terms of frequency. This chain uses TRBV4-1 with TRBJ2-1. The CDR3 extends over 17 amino acids. Per germline, CDR1 MGHRA and CDR2 YSYEKL. This chain's CDR3 is CASSQDLEVLSYNEQFF.

The chain joins TRBV7-3 to TRBJ2-5. The CDR3 runs to 15 residues. Germline lookup yields CDR1 SGHTA and CDR2 FQGTGA. CDR3 amino acids: CASSSLGGHQETQYF.

This clonotype counts as medium-sized (0.01 to 0.1%) by frequency. This chain joins TRBV29-1 and TRBJ2-2. CDR1 and CDR2 from the germline V gene are SQVTM and ANQGSEA. CDR3 length: 12 amino acids. CDR3 sequence: CSVATGTGELFF.

This chain links TRBV19 with TRBJ2-7; checking the TCRdb D call of TRBD1 is not possible without DNA. The CDR3 runs to 14 residues. Germline V gene data show CDR1 as LNHDA and CDR2 as SQIVND (reference sequence). CDR3 amino acids: CASSMPGQGHEQYF.

The gene calls are TRBV7-6 and TRBJ2-2; TCRdb's D call, TRBD1, is unchecked because there is no DNA. The germline CDR1 and CDR2 sequences are SGHVS and FNYEAQ. The CDR3 covers 15 residues. The CDR3 region is CASSSTSRGTGELFF.

This clonotype shows up as medium-sized by frequency. V gene TRBV20-1 combines with J gene TRBJ2-5; lacking DNA, the TRBD1 call made by TCRdb goes unchecked. Germline CDR1 and CDR2: DFQATT and SNEGSKA (reference sequence). This CDR3 region has 15 residues. The CDR3: CSASPTGWGAETQYF.

V usage is TRBV25-1 and J usage is TRBJ2-1. There are 11 residues in the CDR3. Germline CDR1 MGHDK, CDR2 SYGVNS. The chain's CDR3 is CSSSQIYEQFF.

This chain uses TRBV7-9 with TRBJ2-1; the TRBD1 assignment by TCRdb is unverifiable without DNA. The CDR3 contains 15 residues. Germline V gene lookup returns CDR1 SEHNR and CDR2 FQNEAQ (reference sequence). The CDR3 loop is CASSPNSGPRNEQFF.

The V call is TRBV6-5, the J call TRBJ1-5; TCRdb calls TRBD1, which cannot be checked without DNA. CDR1 MNHEY and CDR2 SVGAGI come from the germline V gene. The CDR3 runs to 15 residues. CDR3 protein: CASSYSGDAPQPHHF.

This chain links TRBV2 with TRBJ1-1; the D gene TCRdb calls, TRBD1, cannot be checked with no DNA. Looked up from germline, CDR1 is SNHLY and CDR2 is FYNNEI. The CDR3 totals 18 residues. CDR3: CASSQTRAAGTGNTEAFF.

Frequency places this clonotype as medium-sized (0.01 to 0.1%). This chain joins TRBV24-1 and TRBJ2-1; lacking DNA, the TRBD2 call made by TCRdb goes unchecked. The CDR3 consists of 17 residues. Germline V gene sequence: CDR1 KGHDR, CDR2 SFDVKD. The CDR3: CATSDRSGRALYNEQFF.

The rearrangement uses TRBV29-1 and TRBJ2-5. The CDR3 loop spans 11 amino acids. Germline CDR1 and CDR2: SQVTM and ANQGSEA. CDR3 sequence reads: CSAEYQETQYF.

This clonotype is called medium-sized (0.01 to 0.1%) based on its frequency. The chain combines TRBV29-1 with TRBJ1-1; TCRdb names TRBD1, which stays unverified in the absence of DNA. The length of the CDR3 is 12 residues. Germline V lookup: CDR1 SQVTM, CDR2 ANQGSEA. CDR3 sequence reads: CSVVTGPTEAFF. Full variable domain (remainder filled in from reference TRBV29-1 and TRBJ1-1): SAVISQKPSRDICQRGTSLTIQCQVDSQVTMMFWYRQQPGQSLTLIATANQGSEATYESGFVIDKFPISRPNLTFSTLTVSNMSPEDSSIYLCSVVTGPTEAFFGQGTRLTVV.